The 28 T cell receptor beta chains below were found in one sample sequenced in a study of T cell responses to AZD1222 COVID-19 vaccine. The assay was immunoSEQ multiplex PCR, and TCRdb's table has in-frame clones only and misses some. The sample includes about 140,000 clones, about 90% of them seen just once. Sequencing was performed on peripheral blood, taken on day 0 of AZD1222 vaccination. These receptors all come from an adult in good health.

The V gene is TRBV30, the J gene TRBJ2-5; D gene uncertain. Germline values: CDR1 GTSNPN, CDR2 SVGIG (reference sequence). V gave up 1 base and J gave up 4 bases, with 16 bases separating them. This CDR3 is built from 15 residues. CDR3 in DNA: TGTGCCTGGAGTGGGGGTTTAGCCCCGGGAGAGACCCAGTACTTC. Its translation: CAWSGGLAPGETQYF.

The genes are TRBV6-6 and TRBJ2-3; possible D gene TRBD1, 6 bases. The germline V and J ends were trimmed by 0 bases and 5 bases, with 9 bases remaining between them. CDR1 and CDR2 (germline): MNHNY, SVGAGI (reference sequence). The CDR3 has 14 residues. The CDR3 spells CASSYSRTEDTQYF. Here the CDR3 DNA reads TGTGCCAGCAGTTACTCGAGGACAGAAGATACGCAGTATTTT.

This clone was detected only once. The CDR3 sequence: CASSDVSTDTQYF. The CDR3 nucleotides read TGTGCCAGCAGCGATGTTAGCACAGATACGCAGTATTTT. V is TRBV4-2 and J is TRBJ2-3; D unresolved. CDR1 is LGHNA and CDR2 is YNFKEQ in the germline V gene. V gave up 5 bases and J gave up 0 bases, with 6 bases separating them. The CDR3 extends over 13 amino acids.

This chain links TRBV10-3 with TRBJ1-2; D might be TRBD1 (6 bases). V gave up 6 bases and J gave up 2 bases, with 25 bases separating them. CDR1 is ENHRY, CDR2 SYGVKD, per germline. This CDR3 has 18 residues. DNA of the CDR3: TGTGCCATCAGAAGGGGGGACCTCGGCGGAAGGGGCAACTATGGCTACACCTTC. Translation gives CAIRRGDLGGRGNYGYTF.

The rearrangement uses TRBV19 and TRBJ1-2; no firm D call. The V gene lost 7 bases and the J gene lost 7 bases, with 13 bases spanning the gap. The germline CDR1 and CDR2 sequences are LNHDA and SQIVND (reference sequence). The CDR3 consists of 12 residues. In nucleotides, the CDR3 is TGTGCCAGTAAAGGAGGGTTGGGTGGCTACACCTTC. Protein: CASKGGLGGYTF.

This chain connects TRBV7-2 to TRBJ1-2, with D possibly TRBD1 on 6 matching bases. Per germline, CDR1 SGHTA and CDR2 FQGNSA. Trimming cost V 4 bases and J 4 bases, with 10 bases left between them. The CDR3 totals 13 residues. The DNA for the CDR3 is TGTGCCAGCAGCTCGACAGGCCTCTATGGCTACACCTTC. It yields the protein CASSSTGLYGYTF.

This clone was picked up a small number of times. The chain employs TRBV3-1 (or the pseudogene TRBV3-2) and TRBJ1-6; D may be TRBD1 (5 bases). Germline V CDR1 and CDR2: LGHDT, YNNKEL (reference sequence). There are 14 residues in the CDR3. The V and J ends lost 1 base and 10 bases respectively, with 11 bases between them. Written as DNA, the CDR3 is TGTGCCAGCAGCCAAGGACCAGGGCTCTCACCCCTCCACTTT. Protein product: CASSQGPGLSPLHF.

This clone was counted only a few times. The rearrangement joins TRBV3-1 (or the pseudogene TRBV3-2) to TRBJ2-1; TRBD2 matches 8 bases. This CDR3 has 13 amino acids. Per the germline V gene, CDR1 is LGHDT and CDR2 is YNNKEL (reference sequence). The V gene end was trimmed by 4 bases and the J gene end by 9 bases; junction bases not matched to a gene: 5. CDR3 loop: CASSRGSGTEQFF. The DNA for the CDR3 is TGTGCCAGCAGCCGGGGTAGCGGGACTGAGCAGTTCTTC.

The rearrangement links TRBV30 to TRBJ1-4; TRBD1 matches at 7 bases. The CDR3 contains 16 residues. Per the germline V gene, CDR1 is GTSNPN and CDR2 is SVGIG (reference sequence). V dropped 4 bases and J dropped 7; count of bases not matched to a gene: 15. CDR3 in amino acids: CAWTTPQGLRGEKLFF. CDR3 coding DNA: TGTGCCTGGACCACCCCACAGGGGTTAAGAGGTGAAAAACTGTTTTTT.

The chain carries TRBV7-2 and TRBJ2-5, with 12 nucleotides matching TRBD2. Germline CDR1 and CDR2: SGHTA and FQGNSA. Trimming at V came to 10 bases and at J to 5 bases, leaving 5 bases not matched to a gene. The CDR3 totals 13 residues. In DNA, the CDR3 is TGTGCCATCGCTAGCGGGGGGGCGGAGACCCAGTACTTC. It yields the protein CAIASGGAETQYF.

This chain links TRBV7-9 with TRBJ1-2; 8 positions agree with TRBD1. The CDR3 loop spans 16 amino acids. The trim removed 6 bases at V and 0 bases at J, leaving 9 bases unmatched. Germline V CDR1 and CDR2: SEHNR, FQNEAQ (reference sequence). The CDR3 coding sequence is TGTGCCAGCAGTAAGGGGGACAGGACTCCTAACTATGGCTACACCTTC. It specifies CASSKGDRTPNYGYTF.

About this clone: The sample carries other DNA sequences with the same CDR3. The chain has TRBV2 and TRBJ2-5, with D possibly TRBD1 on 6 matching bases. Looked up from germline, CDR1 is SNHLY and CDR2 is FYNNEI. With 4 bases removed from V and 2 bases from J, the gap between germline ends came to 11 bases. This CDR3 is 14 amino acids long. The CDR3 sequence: CASSARTAQETQYF. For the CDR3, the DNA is TGTGCCAGCAGTGCGAGGACAGCTCAAGAGACCCAGTACTTC. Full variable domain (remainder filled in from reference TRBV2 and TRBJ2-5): EPEVTQTPSHQVTQMGQEVILRCVPISNHLYFYWYRQILGQKVEFLVSFYNNEISEKSEIFDDQFSVERPDGSNFTLKIRSTKLEDSAMYFCASSARTAQETQYFGPGTRLLVL.

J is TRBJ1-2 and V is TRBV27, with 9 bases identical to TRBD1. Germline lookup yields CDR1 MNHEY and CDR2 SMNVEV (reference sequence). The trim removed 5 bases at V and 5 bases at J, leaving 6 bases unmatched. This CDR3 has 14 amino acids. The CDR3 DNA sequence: TGTGCCAGCAGTCCTTACGGGACAGGGTATGGCTACACCTTC. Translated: CASSPYGTGYGYTF.

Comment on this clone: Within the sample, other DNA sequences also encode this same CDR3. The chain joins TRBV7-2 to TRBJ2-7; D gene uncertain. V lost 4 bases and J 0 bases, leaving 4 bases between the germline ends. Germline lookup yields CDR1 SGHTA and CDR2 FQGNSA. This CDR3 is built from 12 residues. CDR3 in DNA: TGTGCCAGCAGCTCCAGCTCCTACGAGCAGTACTTC. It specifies CASSSSSYEQYF. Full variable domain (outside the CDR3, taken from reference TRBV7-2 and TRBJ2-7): GAGVSQSPSNKVTEKGKDVELRCDPISGHTALYWYRQSLGQGLEFLIYFQGNSAPDKSGLPSDRFSAERTGGSVSTLTIQRTQQEDSAVYLCASSSSSYEQYFGPGTRLTVT.

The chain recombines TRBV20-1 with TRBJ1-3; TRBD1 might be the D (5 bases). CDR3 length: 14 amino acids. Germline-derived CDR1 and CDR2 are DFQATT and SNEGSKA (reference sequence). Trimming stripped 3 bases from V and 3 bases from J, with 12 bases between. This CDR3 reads CSASGQGSGNTIYF. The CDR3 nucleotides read TGCAGTGCTAGTGGGCAGGGAAGTGGAAACACCATATATTTT.

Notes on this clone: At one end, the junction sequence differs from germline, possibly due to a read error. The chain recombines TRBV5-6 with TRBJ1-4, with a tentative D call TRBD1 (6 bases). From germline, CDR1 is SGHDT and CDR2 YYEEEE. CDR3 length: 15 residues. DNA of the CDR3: TGTGCCAGCAGCTCAGCCGGGACAACAAATGAAAAACTGTTTTTT. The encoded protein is CASSSAGTTNEKLFF.

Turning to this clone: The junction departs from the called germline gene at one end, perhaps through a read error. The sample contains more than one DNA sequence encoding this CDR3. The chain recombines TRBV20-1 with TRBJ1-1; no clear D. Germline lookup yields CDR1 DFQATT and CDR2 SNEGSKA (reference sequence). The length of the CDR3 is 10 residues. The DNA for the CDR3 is TGCAGTGCTAGGAGAGCTGAAGCTTTCTTC. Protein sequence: CSARRAEAFF.

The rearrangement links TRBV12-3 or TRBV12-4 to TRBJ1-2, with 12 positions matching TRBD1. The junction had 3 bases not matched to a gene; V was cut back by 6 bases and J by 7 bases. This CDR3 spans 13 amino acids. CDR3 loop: CASSGTGGRGYTF. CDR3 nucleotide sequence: TGTGCCAGCAGCGGGACAGGGGGCCGTGGCTACACCTTC.

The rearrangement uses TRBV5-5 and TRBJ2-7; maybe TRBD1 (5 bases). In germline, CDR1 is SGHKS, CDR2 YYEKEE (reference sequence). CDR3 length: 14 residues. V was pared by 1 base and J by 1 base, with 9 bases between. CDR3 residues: CASSLMTASYEQYF. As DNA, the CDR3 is TGTGCCAGCAGCTTGATGACAGCTTCCTACGAGCAGTACTTC.

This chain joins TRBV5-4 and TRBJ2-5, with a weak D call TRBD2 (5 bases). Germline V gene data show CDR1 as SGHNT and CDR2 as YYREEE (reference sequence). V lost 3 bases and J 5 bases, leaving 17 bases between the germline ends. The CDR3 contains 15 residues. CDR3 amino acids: CASSSSHTRGETQYF. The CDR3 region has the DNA TGTGCCAGCAGCTCTTCTCATACCAGAGGGGAGACCCAGTACTTC.

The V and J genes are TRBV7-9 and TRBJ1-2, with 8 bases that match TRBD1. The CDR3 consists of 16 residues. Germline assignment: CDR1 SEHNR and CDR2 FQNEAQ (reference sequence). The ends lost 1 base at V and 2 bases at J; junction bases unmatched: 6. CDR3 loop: CASSLGRQGANYGYTF. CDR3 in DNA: TGTGCCAGCAGCTTAGGTCGCCAGGGGGCGAACTATGGCTACACCTTC.

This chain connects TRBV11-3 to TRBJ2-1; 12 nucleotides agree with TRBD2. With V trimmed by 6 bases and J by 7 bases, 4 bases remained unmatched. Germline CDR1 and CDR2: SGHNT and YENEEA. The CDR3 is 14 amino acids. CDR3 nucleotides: TGTGCCAGCAGTTCCGGACTAGCGGGAAATGAGCAGTTCTTC. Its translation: CASSSGLAGNEQFF.

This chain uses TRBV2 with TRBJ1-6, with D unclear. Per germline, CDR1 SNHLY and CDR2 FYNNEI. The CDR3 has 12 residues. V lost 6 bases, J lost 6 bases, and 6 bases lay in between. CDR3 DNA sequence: TGTGCCAGCAGACTAACTAATTCACCCCTCCACTTT. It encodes CASRLTNSPLHF.

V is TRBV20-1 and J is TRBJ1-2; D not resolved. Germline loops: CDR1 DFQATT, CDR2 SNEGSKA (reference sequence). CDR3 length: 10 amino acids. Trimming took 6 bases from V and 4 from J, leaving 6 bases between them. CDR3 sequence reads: CSARSYGYTF. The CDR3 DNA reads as TGCAGTGCCAGAAGCTATGGCTACACCTTC.

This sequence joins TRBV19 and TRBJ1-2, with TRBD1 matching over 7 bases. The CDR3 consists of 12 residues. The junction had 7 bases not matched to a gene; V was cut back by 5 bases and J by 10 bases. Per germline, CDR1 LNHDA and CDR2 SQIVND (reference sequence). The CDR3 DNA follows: TGTGCCAGTAGTCCAGACGACAGGGTCTACACCTTC. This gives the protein CASSPDDRVYTF. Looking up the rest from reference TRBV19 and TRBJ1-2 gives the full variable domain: DGGITQSPKYLFRKEGQNVTLSCEQNLNHDAMYWYRQDPGQGLRLIYYSQIVNDFQKGDIAEGYSVSREKKESFPLTVTSAQKNPTAFYLCASSPDDRVYTFGSGTRLTVV.

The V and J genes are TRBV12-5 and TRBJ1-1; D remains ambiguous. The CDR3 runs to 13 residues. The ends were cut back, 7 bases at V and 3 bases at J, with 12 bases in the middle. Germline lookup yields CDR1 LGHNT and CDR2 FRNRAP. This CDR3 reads CASAGSGHTEAFF. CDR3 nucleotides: TGTGCTAGTGCCGGTAGTGGACACACTGAAGCTTTCTTT.

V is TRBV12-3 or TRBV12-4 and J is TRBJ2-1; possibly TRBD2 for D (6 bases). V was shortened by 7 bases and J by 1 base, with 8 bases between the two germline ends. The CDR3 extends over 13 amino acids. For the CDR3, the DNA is TGTGCCAGCACTCGGGGGTCCTACAATGAGCAGTTCTTC. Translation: CASTRGSYNEQFF.

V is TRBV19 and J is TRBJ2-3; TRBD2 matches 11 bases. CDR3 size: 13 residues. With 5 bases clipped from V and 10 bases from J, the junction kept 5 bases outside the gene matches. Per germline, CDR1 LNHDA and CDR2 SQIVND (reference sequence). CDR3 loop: CASSDLLAGAQYF. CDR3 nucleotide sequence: TGTGCCAGTAGTGATTTACTAGCGGGAGCGCAGTATTTT.